Shown below are 30 T cell receptor beta chains from a single sample sequenced in a study of T cells in Graves' hyperthyroidism and ophthalmopathy. Template material for amplifying TCR beta CDR3 regions consisted of RNA transcripts. In the first-round RT-PCR of the TCR CDR3, the HTBI primer set was used. A single record per CDR3 protein comes from TCRdb applying MiXCR to the multiplex PCR reads. This sample has 350,000 to 500,000 distinct CDR3 sequences, with roughly 13% found just once. Input material: blood. The receptors originated from a young woman with Graves' hyperthyroidism.

The chain recombines TRBV20-1 with TRBJ2-3; 9 nucleotides line up with TRBD1. The CDR3 spans 20 residues. In germline, CDR1 is DFQATT, CDR2 SNEGSKA (reference sequence). V was pared by 1 base and J by 1 base, with 18 bases of the junction left unmatched. The CDR3 DNA reads as TGCAGTGCTAGAGGAGGGGATTACAGGGGGCCTTCTATTCGCACAGATACGCAGTATTTT. Its protein is CSARGGDYRGPSIRTDTQYF.

V and J are TRBV30 and TRBJ2-5, with D perhaps assigned TRBD1 or TRBD2 (6 bases each). This CDR3 comprises 12 residues. In germline, CDR1 is GTSNPN, CDR2 SVGIG (reference sequence). Trimming removed 3 bases at V and 4 bases at J, with 9 bases between. The CDR3 region is CAWRQGGETQYF. The CDR3 DNA reads as TGTGCCTGGAGACAGGGAGGAGAGACCCAGTACTTC.

This clonotype was seen ten or more times. The rearrangement uses TRBV3-1 and TRBJ2-5; D gene uncertain. Between the trimmed V and J ends, which lost 4 bases and 5 bases, there was a span of 8 bases. The CDR3 is 12 residues long. Germline CDR1 reads LGHDT; CDR2 reads YNNKEL (reference sequence). The CDR3 DNA follows: TGTGCCAGCAGCCTTGGCAGTGAGACCCAGTACTTC. Translated: CASSLGSETQYF.

This clonotype turned up a few times. The V gene is TRBV6-2 or TRBV6-3, the J gene TRBJ2-7; D is unclear. V was cut by 4 bases and J by 0 bases, with 10 bases left in between. This CDR3 contains 14 residues. Germline V gives CDR1 MNHEY, CDR2 SVGEGT. The CDR3, as DNA: TGTGCCAGCAGTTCTCGGGTCTACTCCTACGAGCAGTACTTC. Amino acid sequence: CASSSRVYSYEQYF.

The table lists this clonotype with a few counts. The chain recombines TRBV19 with TRBJ2-2; TRBD2 is a possible D gene (6 bases). Trimming left V 7 bases short and J 3 bases short, with 12 bases between. The CDR3 loop spans 14 amino acids. Germline V gene data show CDR1 as LNHDA and CDR2 as SQIVND (reference sequence). CDR3 coding DNA: TGTGCCAGTAACGGAGGGTGGGACACCGGGGAGCTGTTTTTT. Protein: CASNGGWDTGELFF.

This clonotype showed up just a few times. This chain connects TRBV29-1 to TRBJ2-5; tentatively, D is TRBD2 (7 bases). This CDR3 is built from 14 residues. V dropped 4 bases and J dropped 5 bases, with 17 bases sitting between them. Germline assignment: CDR1 SQVTM and CDR2 ANQGSEA. The CDR3 spells CSVGGGGAGETQYF. CDR3 nucleotide sequence: TGCAGCGTTGGCGGGGGCGGCGCGGGGGAGACCCAGTACTTC.

The J gene is TRBJ2-2, the V gene TRBV15; the D gene could be TRBD1 or TRBD2 (5 bases each). Trimming cost V 1 base and J 5 bases, with 8 bases left between them. Germline values: CDR1 LNHNV, CDR2 YYDKDF (reference sequence). The CDR3 has 14 amino acids. CDR3 residues: CATSRARGTGELFF. CDR3 bases: TGTGCCACCAGCAGAGCGAGGGGTACCGGGGAGCTGTTTTTT.

This clonotype was seen a few times. V is TRBV5-4 and J is TRBJ2-2; 13 bases line up with TRBD2. The ends lost 4 bases at V and 0 bases at J; junction bases unmatched: 3. CDR3 length equals 17 residues. The germline CDR1 and CDR2 sequences are SGHNT and YYREEE (reference sequence). The CDR3 loop is CASSLGTSGTNTGELFF. As DNA, the CDR3 is TGTGCCAGCAGCCTCGGGACTAGCGGGACGAACACCGGGGAGCTGTTTTTT.

In its sample, this clonotype was seen many times. The rearrangement uses TRBV27 and TRBJ2-7; 9 bases agree with TRBD1. Trimming took 5 bases from V and 0 from J; bases not matched to a gene: 5. Per germline, CDR1 MNHEY and CDR2 SMNVEV (reference sequence). This CDR3 has 15 residues. The CDR3 nucleotides are TGTGCCAGCAGTCTGGGACAGGGCCGCTCCTACGAGCAGTACTTC. Protein: CASSLGQGRSYEQYF.

The rearrangement links TRBV9 to TRBJ2-2; D not resolved. The V end was cut by 2 bases, the J end by 3 bases, with 11 bases between. The CDR3 totals 15 residues. Germline-derived CDR1 and CDR2 are SGDLS and YYNGEE. CDR3 nucleotides: TGTGCCAGCAGCGTGACCCTTGGGGACACCGGGGAGCTGTTTTTT. This sequence encodes CASSVTLGDTGELFF.

This clonotype was counted many times. The chain links TRBV7-9 to TRBJ1-2; 7 nucleotides align to TRBD1. This CDR3 region has 12 residues. J lost 8 bases, V lost 3 bases, and 3 bases had no gene match. Germline-derived CDR1 and CDR2 are SEHNR and FQNEAQ (reference sequence). CDR3 region: CASSFGQEGYTF. CDR3 DNA sequence: TGTGCCAGCAGCTTTGGACAGGAGGGCTACACCTTC.

This sequence joins TRBV12-3 or TRBV12-4 and TRBJ1-1, with a weak D call TRBD1 (5 bases). This CDR3 region has 15 residues. V lost 2 bases, J lost 4 bases, and 14 bases lay in between. This CDR3 reads CASSLWGKGSTEAFF. The CDR3 nucleotides are TGTGCCAGCAGTTTATGGGGGAAAGGAAGCACTGAAGCTTTCTTT.

This clonotype appeared many times. The chain joins TRBV20-1 to TRBJ2-7; maybe TRBD2 (5 bases). CDR1 is DFQATT, CDR2 SNEGSKA, per germline (reference sequence). V lost 0 bases to trimming and J lost 1 base, with 13 bases between them. This CDR3 is 15 amino acids long. The DNA for the CDR3 is TGCAGTGCTAGAGACCCCAGCAGAGGGTCCTACGAGCAGTACTTC. It translates to CSARDPSRGSYEQYF.

A few counts support this clonotype. The V call is TRBV27, the J call TRBJ2-2, with D unresolved. Trimming took 8 bases from V and 6 from J, leaving 13 bases between them. This CDR3 region has 13 residues. Germline lookup yields CDR1 MNHEY and CDR2 SMNVEV (reference sequence). The CDR3 region is CASSYSAPGELFF. CDR3 nucleotides: TGTGCCAGCTCCTACAGCGCTCCCGGGGAGCTGTTTTTT.

This clonotype appeared many times. The J gene is TRBJ2-7, the V gene TRBV29-1; 7 bases agree with TRBD1. This CDR3 contains 13 residues. J was trimmed by 3 bases and V by 2 bases; bases with no gene match: 4. CDR1 SQVTM and CDR2 ANQGSEA come from the germline V gene. The CDR3 nucleotides are TGCAGCGTTGAAAGTGGGGACAGCTACGAGCAGTACTTC. Protein sequence: CSVESGDSYEQYF.

In the case of this clonotype: One end of the junction is discordant with germline, which a read error may explain. The chain recombines TRBV28 with TRBJ1-4; 8 positions match TRBD1. Germline assignment: CDR1 MDHEN and CDR2 SYDVKM. The CDR3 sequence is 15 residues long. CDR3 in amino acids: CASSSPGQANGKLFF. CDR3 DNA sequence: TGTGCCAGCAGTTCCCCGGGACAGGCTAATGGAAAACTGTTTTTT.

This clonotype was observed at least ten times. V gene TRBV2 combines with J gene TRBJ2-5, with 14 nucleotides matching TRBD2. This CDR3 comprises 14 residues. Germline CDR1 is SNHLY and CDR2 is FYNNEI. V was clipped by 7 bases and J by 11 bases; unmatched bases: 9. CDR3 amino acids: CASNGTSGRMGQYF. As DNA, the CDR3 is TGTGCCAGCAACGGGACTAGCGGGAGAATGGGACAGTACTTC.

This clonotype was seen only a few times. A much larger clone sits a single nucleotide away, making a read error possible. The V and J genes are TRBV11-2 and TRBJ1-1, with D perhaps TRBD1 (6 bases). The CDR3 spans 14 residues. CDR1 is SGHAT and CDR2 is FQNNGV in the germline V gene. The CDR3: CASNLTDRNTEAFF. The CDR3 DNA follows: TGTGCCAGCAACTTAACGGACAGGAACACTGAAGCTTTCTTT.

In this sample, this clonotype turned up a few times. The V call is TRBV19, the J call TRBJ2-2, with D unclear. Germline V gives CDR1 LNHDA, CDR2 SQIVND (reference sequence). With 8 bases removed from V and 0 bases from J, the gap between germline ends came to 16 bases. This CDR3 has 16 residues. The CDR3 region is CASPPLWTANTGELFF. In DNA form, the CDR3 reads TGTGCCAGTCCCCCTTTGTGGACCGCGAACACCGGGGAGCTGTTTTTT.

This clonotype has a count of ten or more. The chain carries TRBV28 and TRBJ1-1; 7 nucleotides line up with TRBD1. Unmatched junction bases numbered 14, after V lost 2 bases and J lost 5 bases. The CDR3 runs 17 residues. Germline CDR1 MDHEN, CDR2 SYDVKM. CDR3 in DNA: TGTGCCAGCAGTTTAACTGTAAATAGGGGGCGCCGGACTGAAGCTTTCTTT. Its protein product is CASSLTVNRGRRTEAFF.

This clonotype was seen ten or more times. The rearrangement joins TRBV2 to TRBJ1-2; 9 bases are shared with TRBD1. Trimming took 6 bases from V and 6 from J; bases not matched to a gene: 5. The germline V gene has CDR1 SNHLY and CDR2 FYNNEI. This CDR3 is 13 amino acids long. For the CDR3, the DNA is TGTGCCAGCAGCGGGACAGGGACTAATGGCTACACCTTC. It specifies CASSGTGTNGYTF. The entire variable domain, with the rest obtained from reference TRBV2 and TRBJ1-2, is as follows: EPEVTQTPSHQVTQMGQEVILRCVPISNHLYFYWYRQILGQKVEFLVSFYNNEISEKSEIFDDQFSVERPDGSNFTLKIRSTKLEDSAMYFCASSGTGTNGYTFGSGTRLTVV.

This clonotype was seen many times. The genes are TRBV2 and TRBJ2-3, with D tentatively TRBD1 (5 bases). The ends were cut back, 2 bases at V and 3 bases at J, with 9 bases in the middle. This CDR3 contains 14 residues. Germline values: CDR1 SNHLY, CDR2 FYNNEI. The CDR3 loop is CASSEYRTTDTQYF. CDR3 DNA: TGTGCCAGCAGTGAATACCGGACAACAGATACGCAGTATTTT.

This clonotype was seen a few times. The chain recombines TRBV28 with TRBJ1-4, with TRBD1 identical over 7 bases. V was clipped by 6 bases and J by 1 base; unmatched bases: 5. This CDR3 has 15 residues. Germline V gene lookup returns CDR1 MDHEN and CDR2 SYDVKM. CDR3 in amino acids: CASRIRQGTNEKLFF. The CDR3 bases are TGTGCCAGCAGGATACGACAGGGAACTAATGAAAAACTGTTTTTT. The full variable domain, with the rest looked up from reference TRBV28 and TRBJ1-4, is DVKVTQSSRYLVKRTGEKVFLECVQDMDHENMFWYRQDPGLGLRLIYFSYDVKMKEKGDIPEGYSVSREKKERFSLILESASTNQTSMYLCASRIRQGTNEKLFFGSGTQLSVL.

The chain combines TRBV10-3 with TRBJ2-7; TRBD2 matches 9 bases. The tail of the sequence fits TRBJ2-1 better, so the J call may be wrong. CDR1 and CDR2 from the germline V gene are ENHRY and SYGVKD. The CDR3 runs 14 residues. This chain's CDR3 is CAIRRLADSYEQFF. The CDR3 DNA is TGTGCCATCAGACGACTAGCGGACTCCTACGAGCAGTTCTTC.

This clonotype was counted many times. V is TRBV9 and J is TRBJ2-1, with TRBD1 matching 7 bases. Germline lookup yields CDR1 SGDLS and CDR2 YYNGEE. V lost 0 bases, J lost 5 bases, and 5 bases stayed unmatched. The CDR3 runs 15 residues. CDR3 region: CASSVALGTDNEQFF. CDR3 sequence (DNA): TGTGCCAGCAGCGTAGCTCTCGGGACAGACAATGAGCAGTTCTTC.

This clonotype was counted many times. The rearrangement links TRBV5-1 to TRBJ2-7; 7 bases fit TRBD2. J lost 5 bases, V lost 3 bases, and 8 bases had no gene match. This CDR3 is built from 14 residues. Germline CDR1 SGHRS, CDR2 YFSETQ. DNA for the CDR3: TGCGCCAGCAGCTATTCCCTGGCGGGGGACGAGCAGTACTTC. Protein sequence: CASSYSLAGDEQYF. The full variable domain, in which reference TRBV5-1 and TRBJ2-7 provide the parts outside the CDR3, is KAGVTQTPRYLIKTRGQQVTLSCSPISGHRSVSWYQQTPGQGLQFLFEYFSETQRNKGNFPGRFSGRQFSNSRSEMNVSTLELGDSALYLCASSYSLAGDEQYFGPGTRLTVT.

This clonotype has ten or more counts. The V gene is TRBV3-1, the J gene TRBJ2-7, with D hard to call. CDR1 LGHDT and CDR2 YNNKEL come from the germline V gene (reference sequence). The CDR3 is 15 residues long. V gave up 4 bases and J gave up 0 bases, with 13 bases separating them. CDR3 nucleotides: TGTGCCAGCAGCCGAACAACCCGTTTCTCCTACGAGCAGTACTTC. This translates into CASSRTTRFSYEQYF.

This clonotype has ten or more counts. The chain joins TRBV6-1 to TRBJ1-4, with 11 bases identical to TRBD1. Germline CDR1 reads MNHNS; CDR2 reads SASEGT. CDR3 length: 16 residues. The trim removed 6 bases at V and 1 base at J, leaving 4 bases unmatched. The CDR3 sequence: CASRGQGVGTNEKLFF. The CDR3 bases are TGTGCCAGCAGGGGACAGGGGGTAGGAACTAATGAAAAACTGTTTTTT.

The rearrangement uses TRBV4-1 and TRBJ2-4, with a weak D call TRBD1 (7 bases). Per germline, CDR1 MGHRA and CDR2 YSYEKL. CDR3 size: 18 residues. V dropped 3 bases and J dropped 3 bases, with 21 bases sitting between them. DNA of the CDR3: TGCGCCAGCAGCCAGGGACAGCAAATCGGGGGCCTCAAAAACATTCAGTACTTC. Its protein product is CASSQGQQIGGLKNIQYF.

This clonotype was detected only a few times. V gene TRBV25-1 combines with J gene TRBJ1-1; D unresolved. The V and J ends lost 1 base and 1 base respectively, with 7 bases between them. Germline loops: CDR1 MGHDK, CDR2 SYGVNS. The CDR3 contains 14 residues. CDR3 nucleotide sequence: TGTGCCAGCAGTGAATTCTATGGGAACACTGAAGCTTTCTTT. Translating it yields CASSEFYGNTEAFF.